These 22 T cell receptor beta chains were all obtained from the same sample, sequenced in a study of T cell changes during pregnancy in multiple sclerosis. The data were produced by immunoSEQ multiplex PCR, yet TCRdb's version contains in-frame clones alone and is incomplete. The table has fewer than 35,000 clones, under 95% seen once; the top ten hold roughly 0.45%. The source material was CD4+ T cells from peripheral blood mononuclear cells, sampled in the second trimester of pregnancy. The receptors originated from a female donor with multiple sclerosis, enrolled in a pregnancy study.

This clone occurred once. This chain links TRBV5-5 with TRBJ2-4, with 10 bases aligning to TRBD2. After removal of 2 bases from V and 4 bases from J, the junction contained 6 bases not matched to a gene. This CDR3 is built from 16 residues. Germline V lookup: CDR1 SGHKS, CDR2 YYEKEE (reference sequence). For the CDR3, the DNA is TGTGCCAGCAGCTTAGGACTAGCGGTTAGTAAAAACATTCAGTACTTC. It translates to CASSLGLAVSKNIQYF. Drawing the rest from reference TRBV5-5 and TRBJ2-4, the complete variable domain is DAGVTQSPTHLIKTRGQQVTLRCSPISGHKSVSWYQQVLGQGPQFIFQYYEKEERGRGNFPDRFSARQFPNYSSELNVNALLLGDSALYLCASSLGLAVSKNIQYFGAGTRLSVL.

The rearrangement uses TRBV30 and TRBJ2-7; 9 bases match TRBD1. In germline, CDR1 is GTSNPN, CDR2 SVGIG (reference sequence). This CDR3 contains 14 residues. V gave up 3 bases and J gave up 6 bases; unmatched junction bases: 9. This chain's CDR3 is CAWRGQGNGFEQYF. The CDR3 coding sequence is TGTGCCTGGAGGGGACAGGGAAATGGGTTCGAGCAGTACTTC.

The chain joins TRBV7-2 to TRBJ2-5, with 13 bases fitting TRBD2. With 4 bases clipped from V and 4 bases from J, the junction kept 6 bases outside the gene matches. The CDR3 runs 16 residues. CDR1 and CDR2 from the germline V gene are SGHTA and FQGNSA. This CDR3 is CASSSGLAGRGETQYF. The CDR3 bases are TGTGCCAGCAGCTCGGGACTAGCGGGAAGGGGAGAGACCCAGTACTTC. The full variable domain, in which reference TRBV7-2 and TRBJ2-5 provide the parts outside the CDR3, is GAGVSQSPSNKVTEKGKDVELRCDPISGHTALYWYRQSLGQGLEFLIYFQGNSAPDKSGLPSDRFSAERTGGSVSTLTIQRTQQEDSAVYLCASSSGLAGRGETQYFGPGTRLLVL.

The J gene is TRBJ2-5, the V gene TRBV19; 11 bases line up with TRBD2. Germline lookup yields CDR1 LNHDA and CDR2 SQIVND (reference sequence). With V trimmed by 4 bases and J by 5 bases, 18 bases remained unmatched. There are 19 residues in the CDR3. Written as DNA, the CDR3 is TGTGCCAGTAGTACACGACCCGGGACTAGCGGAAGGGGATTTGAGACCCAGTACTTC. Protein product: CASSTRPGTSGRGFETQYF.

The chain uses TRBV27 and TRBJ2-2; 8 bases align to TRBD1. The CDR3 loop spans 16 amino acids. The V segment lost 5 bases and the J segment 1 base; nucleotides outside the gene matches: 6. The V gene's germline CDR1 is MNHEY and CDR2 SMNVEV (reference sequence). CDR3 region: CASSLAGTGNTGELFF. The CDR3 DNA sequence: TGTGCCAGCAGTCTTGCCGGGACAGGGAACACCGGGGAGCTGTTTTTT.

CDR3 in amino acids: CASSLAGVGTDTQYF. CDR3 DNA: TGTGCCAGCAGCTTGGCGGGAGTGGGCACAGATACGCAGTATTTT. V gene TRBV5-4 combines with J gene TRBJ2-3; weak D call: TRBD2 (6 bases). The CDR3 totals 15 residues. Trimming stripped 0 bases from V and 1 base from J, with 9 bases between. Germline CDR1 is SGHNT and CDR2 is YYREEE (reference sequence). Full variable domain (remainder filled in from reference TRBV5-4 and TRBJ2-3): ETGVTQSPTHLIKTRGQQVTLRCSSQSGHNTVSWYQQALGQGPQFIFQYYREEENGRGNFPPRFSGLQFPNYSSELNVNALELDDSALYLCASSLAGVGTDTQYFGPGTRLTVL.

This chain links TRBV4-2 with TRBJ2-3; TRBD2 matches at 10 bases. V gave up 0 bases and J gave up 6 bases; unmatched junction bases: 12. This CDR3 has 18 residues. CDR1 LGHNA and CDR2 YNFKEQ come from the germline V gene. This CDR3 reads CASSQERGGLAGADTQYF. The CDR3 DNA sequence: TGTGCCAGCAGCCAAGAGAGAGGTGGGCTAGCGGGAGCTGATACGCAGTATTTT.

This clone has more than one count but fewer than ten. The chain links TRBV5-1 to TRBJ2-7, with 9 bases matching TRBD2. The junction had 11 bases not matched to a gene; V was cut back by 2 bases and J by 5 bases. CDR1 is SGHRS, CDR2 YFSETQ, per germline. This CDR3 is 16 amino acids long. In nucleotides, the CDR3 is TGCGCCAGCAGCTTAATGAGAGCGGGAGGAGCCCACGAGCAGTACTTC. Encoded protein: CASSLMRAGGAHEQYF.

The CDR3: CASSLDRTGPQHF. CDR3 DNA: TGTGCCAGCTCATTGGACAGGACGGGGCCCCAGCATTTT. J is TRBJ1-5 and V is TRBV18, with TRBD1 matching over 7 bases. The CDR3 length is 13 residues. Germline V gives CDR1 KGHSH, CDR2 LQKENI. The V segment lost 5 bases and the J segment 9 bases; nucleotides outside the gene matches: 7.

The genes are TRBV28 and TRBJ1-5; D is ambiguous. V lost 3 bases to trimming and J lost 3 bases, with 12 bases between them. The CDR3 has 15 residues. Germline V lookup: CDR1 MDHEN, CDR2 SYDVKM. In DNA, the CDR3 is TGTGCCAGCAGTTTTGGTCGACAAAACAATCAGCCCCAGCATTTT. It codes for CASSFGRQNNQPQHF. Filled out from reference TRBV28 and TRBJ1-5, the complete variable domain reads DVKVTQSSRYLVKRTGEKVFLECVQDMDHENMFWYRQDPGLGLRLIYFSYDVKMKEKGDIPEGYSVSREKKERFSLILESASTNQTSMYLCASSFGRQNNQPQHFGDGTRLSIL.

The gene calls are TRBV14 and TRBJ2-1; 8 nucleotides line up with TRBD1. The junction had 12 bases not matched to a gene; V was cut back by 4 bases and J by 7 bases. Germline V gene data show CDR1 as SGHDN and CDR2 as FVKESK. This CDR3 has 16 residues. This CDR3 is CASSLRQGIGLNEQFF. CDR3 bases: TGTGCCAGCAGCCTACGACAGGGGATAGGATTGAATGAGCAGTTCTTC. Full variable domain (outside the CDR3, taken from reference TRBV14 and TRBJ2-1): EAGVTQFPSHSVIEKGQTVTLRCDPISGHDNLYWYRRVMGKEIKFLLHFVKESKQDESGMPNNRFLAERTGGTYSTLKVQPAELEDSGVYFCASSLRQGIGLNEQFFGPGTRLTVL.

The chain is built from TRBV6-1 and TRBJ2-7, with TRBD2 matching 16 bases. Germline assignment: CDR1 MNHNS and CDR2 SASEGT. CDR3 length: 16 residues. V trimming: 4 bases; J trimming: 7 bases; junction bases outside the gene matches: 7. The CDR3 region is CASSGRLGLAGGEQYF. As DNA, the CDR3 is TGTGCCAGCAGTGGACGCCTGGGACTAGCGGGAGGGGAGCAGTACTTC.

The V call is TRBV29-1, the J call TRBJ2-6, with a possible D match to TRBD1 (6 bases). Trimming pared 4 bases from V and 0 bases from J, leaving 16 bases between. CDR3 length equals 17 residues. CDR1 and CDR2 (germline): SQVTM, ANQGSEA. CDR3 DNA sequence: TGCAGCGTTGTAGCAGGGGCACTAAGCTCTGGGGCCAACGTCCTGACTTTC. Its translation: CSVVAGALSSGANVLTF.

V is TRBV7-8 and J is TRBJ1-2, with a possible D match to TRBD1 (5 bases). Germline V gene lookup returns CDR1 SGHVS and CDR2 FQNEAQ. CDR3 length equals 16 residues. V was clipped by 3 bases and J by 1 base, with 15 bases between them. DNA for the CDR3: TGTGCCAGCAGCTTGGGGGGACTTAGTAATAACTATGGCTACACCTTC. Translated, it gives CASSLGGLSNNYGYTF.

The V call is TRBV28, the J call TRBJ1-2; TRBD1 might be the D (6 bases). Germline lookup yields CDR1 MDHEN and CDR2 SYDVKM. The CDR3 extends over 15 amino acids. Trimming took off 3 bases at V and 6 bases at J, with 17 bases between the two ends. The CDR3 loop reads CASSFFVGAGDGYTF. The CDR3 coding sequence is TGTGCCAGCAGTTTCTTCGTGGGGGCCGGCGATGGCTACACCTTC.

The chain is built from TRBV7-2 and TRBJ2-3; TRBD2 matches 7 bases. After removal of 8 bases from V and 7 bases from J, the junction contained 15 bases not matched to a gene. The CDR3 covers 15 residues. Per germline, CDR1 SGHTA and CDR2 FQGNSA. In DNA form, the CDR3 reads TGTGCCAGCCGCCGGAGGGCGGGAGTTGGGAATACGCAGTATTTT. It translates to CASRRRAGVGNTQYF.

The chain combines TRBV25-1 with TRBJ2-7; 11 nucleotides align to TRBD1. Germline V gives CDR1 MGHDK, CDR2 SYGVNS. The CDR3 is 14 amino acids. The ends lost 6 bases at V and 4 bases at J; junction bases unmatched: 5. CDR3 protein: CASRGQGGSYEQYF. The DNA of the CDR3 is TGTGCCAGCAGGGGACAGGGGGGATCATACGAGCAGTACTTC.

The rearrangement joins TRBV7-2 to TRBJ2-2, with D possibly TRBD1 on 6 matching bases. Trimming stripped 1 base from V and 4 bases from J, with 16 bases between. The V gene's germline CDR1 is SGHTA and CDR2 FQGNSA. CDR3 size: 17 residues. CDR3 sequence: CASSLDGNRASTGELFF. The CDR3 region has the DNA TGTGCCAGCAGCTTAGACGGAAACAGGGCCAGCACCGGGGAGCTGTTTTTT.

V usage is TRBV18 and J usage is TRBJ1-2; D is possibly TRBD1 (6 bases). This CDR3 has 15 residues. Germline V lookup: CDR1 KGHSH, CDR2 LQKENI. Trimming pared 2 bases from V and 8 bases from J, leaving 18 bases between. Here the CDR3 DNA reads TGTGCCAGCTCACCAACGGACAGTATATTTTTCGGCTACACCTTC. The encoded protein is CASSPTDSIFFGYTF. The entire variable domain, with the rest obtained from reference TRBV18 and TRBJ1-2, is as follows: NAGVMQNPRHLVRRRGQEARLRCSPMKGHSHVYWYRQLPEEGLKFMVYLQKENIIDESGMPKERFSAEFPKEGPSILRIQQVVRGDSAAYFCASSPTDSIFFGYTFGSGTRLTVV.

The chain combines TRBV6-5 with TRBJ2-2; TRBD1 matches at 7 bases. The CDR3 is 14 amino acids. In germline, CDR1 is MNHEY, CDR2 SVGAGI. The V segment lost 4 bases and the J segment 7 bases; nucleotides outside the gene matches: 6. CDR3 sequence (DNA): TGTGCCAGCAGTTCAACAGGGGTTCACGGGGAGCTGTTTTTT. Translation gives CASSSTGVHGELFF.

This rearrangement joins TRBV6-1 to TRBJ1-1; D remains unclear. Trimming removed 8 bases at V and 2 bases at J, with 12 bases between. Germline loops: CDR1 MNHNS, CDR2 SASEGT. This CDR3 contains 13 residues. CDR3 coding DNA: TGTGCCAGCCGTAATTCCAGAAACACTGAAGCTTTCTTT. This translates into CASRNSRNTEAFF.

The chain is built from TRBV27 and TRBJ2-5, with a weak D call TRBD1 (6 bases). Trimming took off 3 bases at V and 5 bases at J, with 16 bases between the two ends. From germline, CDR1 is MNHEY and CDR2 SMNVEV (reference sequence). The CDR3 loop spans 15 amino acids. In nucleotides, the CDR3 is TGTGCCAGCAGTTTCGGCTGGGACATCGGGGAGACCCAGTACTTC. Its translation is CASSFGWDIGETQYF.